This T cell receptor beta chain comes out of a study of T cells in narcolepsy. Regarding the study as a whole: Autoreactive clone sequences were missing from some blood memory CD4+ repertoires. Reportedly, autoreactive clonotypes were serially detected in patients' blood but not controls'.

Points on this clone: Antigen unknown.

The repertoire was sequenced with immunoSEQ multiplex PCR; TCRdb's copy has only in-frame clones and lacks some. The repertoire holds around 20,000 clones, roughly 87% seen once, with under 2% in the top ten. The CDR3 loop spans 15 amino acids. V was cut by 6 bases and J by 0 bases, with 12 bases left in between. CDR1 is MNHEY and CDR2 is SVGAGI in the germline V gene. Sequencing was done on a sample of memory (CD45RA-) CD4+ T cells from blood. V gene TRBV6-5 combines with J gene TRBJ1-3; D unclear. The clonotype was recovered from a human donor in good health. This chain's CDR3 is CASRTMLSSGNTIYF. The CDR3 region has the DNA TGTGCCAGCAGAACTATGTTAAGCTCTGGAAACACCATATATTTT.